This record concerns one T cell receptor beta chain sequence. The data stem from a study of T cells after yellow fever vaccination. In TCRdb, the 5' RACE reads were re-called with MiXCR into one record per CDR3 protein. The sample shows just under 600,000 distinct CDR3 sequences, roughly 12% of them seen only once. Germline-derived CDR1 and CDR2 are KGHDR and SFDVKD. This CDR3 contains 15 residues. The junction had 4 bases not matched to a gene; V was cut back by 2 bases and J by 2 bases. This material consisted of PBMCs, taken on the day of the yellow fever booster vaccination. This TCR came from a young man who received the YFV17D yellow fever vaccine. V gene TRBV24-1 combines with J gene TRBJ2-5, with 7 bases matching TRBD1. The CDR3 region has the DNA TGTGCCACCAGTGATTCGGGACAGACTCAAGAGACCCAGTACTTC. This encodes CATSDSGQTQETQYF.